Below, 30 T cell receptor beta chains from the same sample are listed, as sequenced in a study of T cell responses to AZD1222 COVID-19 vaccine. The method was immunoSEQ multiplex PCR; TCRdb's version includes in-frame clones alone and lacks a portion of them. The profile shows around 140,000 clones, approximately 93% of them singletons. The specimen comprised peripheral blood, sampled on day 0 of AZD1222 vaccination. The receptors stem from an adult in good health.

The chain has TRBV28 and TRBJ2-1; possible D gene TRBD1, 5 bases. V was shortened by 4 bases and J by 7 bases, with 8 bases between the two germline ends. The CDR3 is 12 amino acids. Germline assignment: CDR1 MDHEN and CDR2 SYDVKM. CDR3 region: CASSSQGNEQFF. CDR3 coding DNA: TGTGCCAGCAGTTCGCAGGGTAATGAGCAGTTCTTC.

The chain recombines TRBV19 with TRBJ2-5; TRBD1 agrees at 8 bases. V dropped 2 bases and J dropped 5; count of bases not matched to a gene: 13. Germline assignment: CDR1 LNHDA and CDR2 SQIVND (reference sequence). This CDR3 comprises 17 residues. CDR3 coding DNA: TGTGCCAGTAGTATATTGGCGACAGGGGAATCGTGGGAGACCCAGTACTTC. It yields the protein CASSILATGESWETQYF.

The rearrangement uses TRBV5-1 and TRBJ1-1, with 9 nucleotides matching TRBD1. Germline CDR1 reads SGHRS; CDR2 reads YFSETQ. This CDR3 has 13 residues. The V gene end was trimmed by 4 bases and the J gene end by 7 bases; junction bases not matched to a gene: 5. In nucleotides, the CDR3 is TGCGCCAGCAGCCGGGACAGGGTTTTTGAAGCTTTCTTT. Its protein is CASSRDRVFEAFF.

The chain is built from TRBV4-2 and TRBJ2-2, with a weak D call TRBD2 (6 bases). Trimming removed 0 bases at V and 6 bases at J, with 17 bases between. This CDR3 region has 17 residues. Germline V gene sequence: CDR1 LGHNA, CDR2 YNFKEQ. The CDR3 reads CASSQEQRVRSAGELFF. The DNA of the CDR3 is TGTGCCAGCAGCCAAGAACAGCGGGTAAGGAGCGCCGGGGAGCTGTTTTTT.

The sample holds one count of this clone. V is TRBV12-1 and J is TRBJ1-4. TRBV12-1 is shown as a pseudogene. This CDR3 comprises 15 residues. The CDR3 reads CASSFGRNTNEKLFF. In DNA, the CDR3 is TGTGCCAGCAGCTTTGGTAGGAATACTAATGAAAAACTGTTTTTT.

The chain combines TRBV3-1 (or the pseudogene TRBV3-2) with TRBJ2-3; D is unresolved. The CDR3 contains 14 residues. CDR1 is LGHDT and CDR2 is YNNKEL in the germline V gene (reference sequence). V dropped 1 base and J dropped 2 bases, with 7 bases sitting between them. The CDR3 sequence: CASSQAQTTDTQYF. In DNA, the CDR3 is TGTGCCAGCAGCCAAGCACAGACCACAGATACGCAGTATTTT.

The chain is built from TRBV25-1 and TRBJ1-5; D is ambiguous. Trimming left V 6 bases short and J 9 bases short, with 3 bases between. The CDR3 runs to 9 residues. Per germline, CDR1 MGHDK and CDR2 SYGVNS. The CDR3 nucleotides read TGTGCCAGCAGGGGGCCCCAGCATTTT. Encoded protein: CASRGPQHF.

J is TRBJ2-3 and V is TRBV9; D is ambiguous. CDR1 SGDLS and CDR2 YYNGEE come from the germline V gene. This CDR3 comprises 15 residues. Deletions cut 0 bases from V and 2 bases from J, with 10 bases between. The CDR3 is CASSVDPTHTDTQYF. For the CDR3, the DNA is TGTGCCAGCAGCGTAGATCCCACGCACACAGATACGCAGTATTTT.

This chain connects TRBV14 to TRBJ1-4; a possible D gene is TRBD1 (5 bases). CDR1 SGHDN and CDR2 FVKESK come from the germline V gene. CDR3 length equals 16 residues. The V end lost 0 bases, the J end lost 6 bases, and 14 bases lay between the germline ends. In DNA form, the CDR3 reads TGTGCCAGCAGCCAAGATCTAGCCGGGACGGATGAAAAACTGTTTTTT. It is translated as CASSQDLAGTDEKLFF.

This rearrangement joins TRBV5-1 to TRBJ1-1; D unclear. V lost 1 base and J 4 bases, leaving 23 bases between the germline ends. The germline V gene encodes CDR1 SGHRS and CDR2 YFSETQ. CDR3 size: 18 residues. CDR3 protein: CASSLRARVGRMSTEAFF. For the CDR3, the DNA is TGCGCCAGCAGCTTGAGGGCAAGGGTGGGGAGGATGAGCACTGAAGCTTTCTTT. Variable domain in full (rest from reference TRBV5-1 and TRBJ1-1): KAGVTQTPRYLIKTRGQQVTLSCSPISGHRSVSWYQQTPGQGLQFLFEYFSETQRNKGNFPGRFSGRQFSNSRSEMNVSTLELGDSALYLCASSLRARVGRMSTEAFFGQGTRLTVV.

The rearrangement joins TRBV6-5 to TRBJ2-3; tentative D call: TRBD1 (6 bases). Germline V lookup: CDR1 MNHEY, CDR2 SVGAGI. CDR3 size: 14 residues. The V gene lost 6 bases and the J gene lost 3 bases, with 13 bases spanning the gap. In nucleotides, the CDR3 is TGTGCCAGCAGGAAGGGGGTTTTGACAGATACGCAGTATTTT. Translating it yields CASRKGVLTDTQYF.

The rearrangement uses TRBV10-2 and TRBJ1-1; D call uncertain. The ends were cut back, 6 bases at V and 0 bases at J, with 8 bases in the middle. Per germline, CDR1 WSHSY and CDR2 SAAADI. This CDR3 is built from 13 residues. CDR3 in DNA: TGCGCCAGCAGACGTGGGCTGAACACTGAAGCTTTCTTT. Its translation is CASRRGLNTEAFF.

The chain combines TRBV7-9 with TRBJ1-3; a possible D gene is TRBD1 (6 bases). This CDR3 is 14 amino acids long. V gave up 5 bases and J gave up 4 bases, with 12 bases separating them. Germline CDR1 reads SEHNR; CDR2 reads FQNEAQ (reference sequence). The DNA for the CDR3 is TGTGCCAGCAGCCTACAGGGCGTAGGAAACACCATATATTTT. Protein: CASSLQGVGNTIYF.

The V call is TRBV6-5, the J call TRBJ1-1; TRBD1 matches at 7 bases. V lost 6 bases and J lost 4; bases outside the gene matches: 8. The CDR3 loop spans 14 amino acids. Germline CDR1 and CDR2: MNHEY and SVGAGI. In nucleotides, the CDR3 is TGTGCCAGCAGCCAGGGGAAGGGGGCCACTGAAGCTTTCTTT. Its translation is CASSQGKGATEAFF.

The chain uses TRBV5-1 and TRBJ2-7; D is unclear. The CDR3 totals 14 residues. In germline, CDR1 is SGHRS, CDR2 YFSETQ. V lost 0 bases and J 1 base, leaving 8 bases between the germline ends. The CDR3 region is CASSLDSRSYEQYF. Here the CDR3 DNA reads TGCGCCAGCAGCTTGGACAGTCGGTCCTACGAGCAGTACTTC. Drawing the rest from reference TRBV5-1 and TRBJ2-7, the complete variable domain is KAGVTQTPRYLIKTRGQQVTLSCSPISGHRSVSWYQQTPGQGLQFLFEYFSETQRNKGNFPGRFSGRQFSNSRSEMNVSTLELGDSALYLCASSLDSRSYEQYFGPGTRLTVT.

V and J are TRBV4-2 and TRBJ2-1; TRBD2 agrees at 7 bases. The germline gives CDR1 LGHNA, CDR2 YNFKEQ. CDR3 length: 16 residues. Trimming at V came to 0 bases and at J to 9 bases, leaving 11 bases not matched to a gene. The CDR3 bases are TGTGCCAGCAGCCAAGATAGGGCGGGAGCTTCGGGTGAGCAGTTCTTC. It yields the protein CASSQDRAGASGEQFF.

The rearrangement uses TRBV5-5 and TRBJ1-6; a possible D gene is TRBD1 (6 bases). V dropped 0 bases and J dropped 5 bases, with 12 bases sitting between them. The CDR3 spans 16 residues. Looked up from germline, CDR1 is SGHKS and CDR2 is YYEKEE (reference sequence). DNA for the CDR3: TGTGCCAGCAGCTTGGCCCCTCGACAGGATAATTCACCCCTCCACTTT. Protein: CASSLAPRQDNSPLHF.

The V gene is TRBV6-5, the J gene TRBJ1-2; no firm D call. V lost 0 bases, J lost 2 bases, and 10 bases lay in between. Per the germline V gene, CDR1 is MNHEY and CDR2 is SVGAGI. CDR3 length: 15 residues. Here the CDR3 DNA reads TGTGCCAGCAGTTACTCGTACAGCCAGAACTATGGCTACACCTTC. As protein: CASSYSYSQNYGYTF.

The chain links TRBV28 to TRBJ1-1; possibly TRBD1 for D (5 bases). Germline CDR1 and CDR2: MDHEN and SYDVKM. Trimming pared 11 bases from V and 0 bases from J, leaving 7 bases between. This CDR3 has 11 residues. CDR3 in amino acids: CAWGVNTEAFF. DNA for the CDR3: TGTGCCTGGGGGGTGAACACTGAAGCTTTCTTT.

The CDR3 DNA is TGTGCCAGCAGCTTGGATGTCATGGTCGCCTCCTACAATGAGCAGTTCTTC. Encoded protein: CASSLDVMVASYNEQFF. This rearrangement joins TRBV5-5 to TRBJ2-1; D is unresolved. This CDR3 contains 17 residues. Germline CDR1 is SGHKS and CDR2 is YYEKEE (reference sequence). The V and J ends lost 0 bases and 0 bases respectively, with 13 bases between them.

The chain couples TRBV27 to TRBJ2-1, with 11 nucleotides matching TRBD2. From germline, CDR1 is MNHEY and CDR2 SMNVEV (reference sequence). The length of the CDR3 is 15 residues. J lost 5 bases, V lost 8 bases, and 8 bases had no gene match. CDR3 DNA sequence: TGTGCCAGCCTGGGACTAGCGGCAAACAACAATGAGCAGTTCTTC. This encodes CASLGLAANNNEQFF.

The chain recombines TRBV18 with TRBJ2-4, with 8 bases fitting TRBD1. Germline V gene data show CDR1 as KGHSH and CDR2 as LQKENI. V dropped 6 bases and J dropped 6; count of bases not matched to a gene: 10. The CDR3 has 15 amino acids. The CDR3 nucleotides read TGTGCCAGCTCGCCGCCTCAGGGGGCGGGAAACATTCAGTACTTC. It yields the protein CASSPPQGAGNIQYF.

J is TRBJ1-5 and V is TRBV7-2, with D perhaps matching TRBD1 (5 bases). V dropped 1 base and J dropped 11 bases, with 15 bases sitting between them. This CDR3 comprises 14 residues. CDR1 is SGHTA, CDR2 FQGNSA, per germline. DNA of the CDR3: TGTGCCAGCAGCTTAGGGGGCGAAATCAGTACCCAGCATTTT. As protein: CASSLGGEISTQHF.

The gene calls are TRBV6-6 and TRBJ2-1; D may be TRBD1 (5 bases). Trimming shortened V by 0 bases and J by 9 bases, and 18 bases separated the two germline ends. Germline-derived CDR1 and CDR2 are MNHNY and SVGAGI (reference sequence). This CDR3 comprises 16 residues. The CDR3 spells CASSYSPITGQGEQFF. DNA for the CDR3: TGTGCCAGCAGTTACTCGCCCATTACGGGCCAGGGTGAGCAGTTCTTC.

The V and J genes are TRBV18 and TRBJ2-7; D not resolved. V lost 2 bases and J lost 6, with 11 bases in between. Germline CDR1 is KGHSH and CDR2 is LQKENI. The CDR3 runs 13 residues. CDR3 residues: CASSPAQIGEQYF. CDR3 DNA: TGTGCCAGCTCACCAGCTCAGATTGGCGAGCAGTACTTC.

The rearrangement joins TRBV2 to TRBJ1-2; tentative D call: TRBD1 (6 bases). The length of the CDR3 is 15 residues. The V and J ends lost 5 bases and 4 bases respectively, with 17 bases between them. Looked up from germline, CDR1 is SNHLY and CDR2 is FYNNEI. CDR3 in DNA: TGTGCCAGCAGTCCTTCAGGGGAGGGCGGCTATGGCTACACCTTC. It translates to CASSPSGEGGYGYTF.

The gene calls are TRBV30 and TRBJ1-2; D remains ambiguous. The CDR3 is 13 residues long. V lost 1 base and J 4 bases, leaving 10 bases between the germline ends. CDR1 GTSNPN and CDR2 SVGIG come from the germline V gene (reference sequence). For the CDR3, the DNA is TGTGCCTGGAGTGCCGGACGGAGCTATGGCTACACCTTC. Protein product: CAWSAGRSYGYTF. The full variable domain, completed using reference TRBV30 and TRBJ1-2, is SQTIHQWPATLVQPVGSPLSLECTVEGTSNPNLYWYRQAAGRGLQLLFYSVGIGQISSEVPQNLSASRPQDRQFILSSKKLLLSDSGFYLCAWSAGRSYGYTFGSGTRLTVV.

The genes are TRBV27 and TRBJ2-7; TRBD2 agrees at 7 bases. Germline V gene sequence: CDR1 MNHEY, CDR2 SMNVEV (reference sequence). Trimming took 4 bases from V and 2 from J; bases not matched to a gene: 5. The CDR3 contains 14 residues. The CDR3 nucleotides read TGTGCCAGCAGTTGGGAGGGCCCGCCCTACGAGCAGTACTTC. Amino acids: CASSWEGPPYEQYF.

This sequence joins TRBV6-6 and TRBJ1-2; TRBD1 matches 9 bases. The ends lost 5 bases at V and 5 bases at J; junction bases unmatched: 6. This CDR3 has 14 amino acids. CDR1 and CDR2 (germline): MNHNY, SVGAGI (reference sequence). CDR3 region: CASSLGQGMYGYTF. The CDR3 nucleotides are TGTGCCAGCAGTCTAGGACAGGGGATGTATGGCTACACCTTC.

The CDR3 reads CASRSAGRNQPQHF. CDR3 sequence (DNA): TGTGCCAGCAGATCAGCCGGGCGCAATCAGCCCCAGCATTTT. The chain is built from TRBV6-5 and TRBJ1-5; D unresolved. Trimming took off 6 bases at V and 2 bases at J, with 11 bases between the two ends. This CDR3 region has 14 residues. From germline, CDR1 is MNHEY and CDR2 SVGAGI.